Reported below is one T cell receptor beta chain. Its cognate antigen is unknown. These data belong to a study of blood T cells in healthy people across ages. In germline, CDR1 is SEHNR, CDR2 FQNEAQ (reference sequence). Trimming cost V 5 bases and J 4 bases; bases outside gene matches: 12. This CDR3 contains 16 residues. Whole-study results and caveats: Per-million-T-cell TCR beta diversity fell roughly linearly with age. In the absence of known donor CMV status, changes in expanded clonotypes were possibly confounded.

Each individual donor underwent a draw of about 9.9 milliliters of peripheral blood. Through a sample-barcoded 5' primer and a J-beta primer mix, a second PCR was run for roughly 6 to 11 cycles. One entry per CDR3 protein, called by TCRdb with MiXCR from the 5' RACE reads. Among 1.5 million to 2 million distinct CDR3 sequences listed, about 32% were seen once. The chain employs TRBV7-9 and TRBJ1-1; TRBD1 matches at 8 bases. The sequenced sample consisted of blood. This TCR was sampled from a woman aged 25 to 39 in good health. This chain's CDR3 is CASSPKSRGLSTEAFF. Written as DNA, the CDR3 is TGTGCCAGCAGCCCTAAGAGCAGGGGGCTGAGCACTGAAGCTTTCTTT.